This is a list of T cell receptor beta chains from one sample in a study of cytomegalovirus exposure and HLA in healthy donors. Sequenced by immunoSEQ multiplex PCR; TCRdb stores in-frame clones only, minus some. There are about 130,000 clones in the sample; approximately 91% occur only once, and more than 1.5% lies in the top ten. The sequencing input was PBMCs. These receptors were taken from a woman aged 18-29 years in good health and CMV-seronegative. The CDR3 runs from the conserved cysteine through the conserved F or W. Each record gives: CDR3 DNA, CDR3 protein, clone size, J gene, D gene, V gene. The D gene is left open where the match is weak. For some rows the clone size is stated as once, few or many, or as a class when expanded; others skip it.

TGTGCCAGCAGCTTCGACTGGCTTACAAACACCATATATTTT,CASSFDWLTNTIYF,NA,TRBJ1-3,NA,TRBV7-2
TGTGCCTGGAGAGGGGTTAGCTCCTACGAGCAGTACTTC,CAWRGVSSYEQYF,once,TRBJ2-7,NA,TRBV30
TGTGCCAGCACCCCGTTAGAGGCCCACTACGAGCAGTACTTC,CASTPLEAHYEQYF,NA,TRBJ2-7,NA,TRBV6-1
TGTGCCAGCAGCTTCGGGGGGCAGACTGAAGCTTTCTTT,CASSFGGQTEAFF,few,TRBJ1-1,NA,TRBV2
TGTGCCAGCAGCCCCAATGCTGTTGGCGGGTCATCCTACGAGCAGTACTTC,CASSPNAVGGSSYEQYF,NA,TRBJ2-7,NA,TRBV13
TGTGCCAGCAAGGGGGGTCTGGGAGGGGCGCCCACCGGGGAGCTGTTTTTT,CASKGGLGGAPTGELFF,NA,TRBJ2-2,NA,TRBV28
TGTGCCAGCAGCTTAGGTCTAGCGGGAGAAGCCTCCTACGAGCAGTACTTC,CASSLGLAGEASYEQYF,NA,TRBJ2-7,TRBD2,TRBV7-2
TGTGCCAGCAGTGAAACGGGCGGGAGGGCCAGGCCCAATGAGCAGTTCTTC,CASSETGGRARPNEQFF,NA,TRBJ2-1,TRBD2,TRBV6-1
TGTGCCACCAGCAGAGATCCTGGAAATAGCGGTTATCAAGAGACCCAGTACTTC,CATSRDPGNSGYQETQYF,NA,TRBJ2-5,NA,TRBV15
TGTGCCTGGATTGTGACGGGAGGGAGCTACGAGCAGTACTTC,CAWIVTGGSYEQYF,NA,TRBJ2-7,TRBD2,TRBV30
TGCGCCAGCAGCCCCCCCGAGACGGACAGTGAAGCTTTCTTT,CASSPPETDSEAFF,NA,TRBJ1-1,NA,TRBV5-1
TGCGCCAGCAGCCCTGGTCCTGGACTAGCGGGAGTAGATACGCAGTATTTT,CASSPGPGLAGVDTQYF,once,TRBJ2-3,TRBD2,TRBV5-1
TGTGCCAGCAGCTCCCCAGGGAATAGCAATCAGCCCCAGCATTTT,CASSSPGNSNQPQHF,NA,TRBJ1-5,NA,TRBV5-8
TGTGCCAGCAGCCAACCAGGGACTAGCGGGAGTTTAAACTTC,CASSQPGTSGSLNF,NA,TRBJ2-7,TRBD2,TRBV7-9
TGTGCCAGCAGTGCACTAGCGGGAGCTCCCAATGAGCAGTTCTTC,CASSALAGAPNEQFF,once,TRBJ2-1,TRBD2,TRBV2
TGCGCCAGCAGCCCTCGTCGCGGTAGCGGGAAATCCGGGGAGCTGTTTTTT,CASSPRRGSGKSGELFF,once,TRBJ2-2,TRBD2,TRBV4-1
TGTGCCAGCAGCCAACTTACTAGCGGGAGGCCCTACGAGCAGTACTTC,CASSQLTSGRPYEQYF,NA,TRBJ2-7,TRBD2,TRBV4-2
TGCGCCAGCAGCTTAGGAGGCTCCTACAATGAGCAGTTCTTC,CASSLGGSYNEQFF,NA,TRBJ2-1,NA,TRBV5-1
TGTGCCAGCAGCGAGTTCGCGGGCCAAGAGACCCAGTACTTC,CASSEFAGQETQYF,NA,TRBJ2-5,NA,TRBV7-2
TGTGCCAGTAGACCCTGGGCAGGGAGGAATGAAAAACTGTTTTTT,CASRPWAGRNEKLFF,NA,TRBJ1-4,NA,TRBV19
TGTGCCAGCAGAACCGGGACTAGCAGTGGAGAGTTCCAAGAGACCCAGTACTTC,CASRTGTSSGEFQETQYF,NA,TRBJ2-5,TRBD2,TRBV28